The clone carrying this T cell receptor beta chain has just a few counts. The sample belongs to a study of T cells in Graves' hyperthyroidism and ophthalmopathy. Germline V lookup: CDR1 SGHNT, CDR2 YYREEE (reference sequence). The CDR3 is 17 residues long. V gave up 0 bases and J gave up 3 bases; unmatched junction bases: 11. Amplification yielded TCR beta CDR3 regions, with RNA transcripts as the source. When the TCR CDR3 underwent first-round RT-PCR, the HTBI primer set was used. A single record per CDR3 protein comes from TCRdb applying MiXCR to the multiplex PCR reads. The sample has 700,000 or so distinct CDR3 sequences; about 15% are singletons. Aged 18 to 65, the patients had hyperthyroidism that was newly diagnosed and had lasted under 2 months.

The rearrangement joins TRBV5-4 to TRBJ2-5, with 7 bases lining up with TRBD2. The sequence came from a young man with Graves' hyperthyroidism. The sequencing sample was made of blood. CDR3 amino acids: CASSLVVTSETKETQYF. Here the CDR3 DNA reads TGTGCCAGCAGCTTGGTTGTCACTAGCGAAACTAAAGAGACCCAGTACTTC.